The 22 T cell receptor beta chains reported below all come from one sample, sequenced in a study of cytomegalovirus exposure and HLA in healthy donors. The primer mix had 60 Vbeta and 13 Jbeta primers. Generated by immunoSEQ multiplex PCR, the TCRdb table keeps only in-frame clones and is missing some. The sample has around 130,000 clones, about 8.5% seen once; the top ten hold around 5.5%. Sequences were obtained from PBMCs. The receptor source for this set is a man in his forties in good health and CMV-seronegative.

The gene calls are TRBV4-2 and TRBJ1-4; tentatively, D is TRBD1 (6 bases). The CDR3 covers 15 residues. V lost 3 bases, J lost 8 bases, and 16 bases lay in between. Germline V lookup: CDR1 LGHNA, CDR2 YNFKEQ. CDR3 DNA: TGTGCCAGCAGCCACCCATCAAACAGGGCGGAAAAACTGTTTTTT. It codes for CASSHPSNRAEKLFF.

This clone was seen a handful of times. The rearrangement joins TRBV2 to TRBJ2-1; TRBD2 aligns across 11 bases. The trim removed 1 base at V and 9 bases at J, leaving 5 bases unmatched. The CDR3 has 15 amino acids. Germline V gives CDR1 SNHLY, CDR2 FYNNEI. The CDR3 DNA is TGTGCCAGCAGTGAAGTAGCGGGGGGGCCGGGTGAGCAGTTCTTC. Translation gives CASSEVAGGPGEQFF.

The V call is TRBV6-6, the J call TRBJ1-2; possibly TRBD1 for D (6 bases). The V gene's germline CDR1 is MNHNY and CDR2 SVGAGI (reference sequence). Trimming took off 6 bases at V and 8 bases at J, with 19 bases between the two ends. CDR3 length: 14 amino acids. CDR3 coding DNA: TGTGCCAGCAGCCTCGTGGGGGCCCCCTCCGGCTACACCTTC. This gives the protein CASSLVGAPSGYTF.

This sequence joins TRBV7-9 and TRBJ1-2; 8 bases agree with TRBD1. The CDR3 has 14 amino acids. The V gene's germline CDR1 is SEHNR and CDR2 FQNEAQ (reference sequence). J gave up 4 bases and V 4 bases, and 5 bases lay outside the gene matches. CDR3: CASSSSDRVYGYTF. Here the CDR3 DNA reads TGTGCCAGCAGCTCATCGGACAGGGTCTATGGCTACACCTTC.

The V call is TRBV21-1, the J call TRBJ1-3. TRBV21-1 is deemed a pseudogene. The CDR3 sequence is 15 residues long. In DNA form, the CDR3 reads TGTGCCAGCAGCAAGGGTTCCTTAGCCGGAAACACCATATATTTT. This translates into CASSKGSLAGNTIYF.

Only a few counts were recorded for this clone. The rearrangement uses TRBV6-6 and TRBJ1-3, with D uncertain. V lost 5 bases to trimming and J lost 4 bases, with 12 bases between them. This CDR3 has 14 amino acids. Germline lookup yields CDR1 MNHNY and CDR2 SVGAGI (reference sequence). CDR3 amino acids: CASSPLGFGNTIYF. CDR3 in DNA: TGTGCCAGCAGTCCCCTAGGATTCGGAAACACCATATATTTT.

This clone was seen only a few times. The chain is built from TRBV4-1 and TRBJ2-5; TRBD1 matches at 9 bases. The J call is uncertain, as TRBJ2-7 better fits the DNA end. The CDR3 is 17 amino acids. CDR1 and CDR2 from the germline V gene are MGHRA and YSYEKL. The CDR3 DNA sequence: TGCGCCAGCAGCCAAGAGTTTACCGGGACAGGGACCTACGAGCAGTACTTC. As protein: CASSQEFTGTGTYEQYF.

A few counts support this clone. The CDR3 loop is CASSPPIVESSTDTQYF. The CDR3 DNA follows: TGTGCCAGCTCACCACCCATCGTAGAATCTAGCACAGATACGCAGTATTTT. This chain uses TRBV18 with TRBJ2-3; no firm D call. Germline values: CDR1 KGHSH, CDR2 LQKENI. V lost 0 bases and J lost 0, with 13 bases in between. The CDR3 totals 17 residues.

This clone was detected only a few times. The chain links TRBV2 to TRBJ1-2; 8 nucleotides agree with TRBD1. The CDR3 consists of 18 residues. Trimming removed 0 bases from V and 4 bases from J; junction bases left unmatched: 13. The germline CDR1 and CDR2 sequences are SNHLY and FYNNEI. The CDR3 bases are TGTGCCAGCAGTGAAGCTTACTTTTCCGCAGGGGGCGGCTATGGCTACACCTTC. Translating gives CASSEAYFSAGGGYGYTF.

This clone occurred a few times. The V gene is TRBV6-5, the J gene TRBJ2-7, with a possible D match to TRBD2 (6 bases). The ends were cut back, 4 bases at V and 3 bases at J, with 13 bases in the middle. This CDR3 is 14 amino acids long. Germline V lookup: CDR1 MNHEY, CDR2 SVGAGI. The CDR3 loop is CASSSALAVYEQYF. DNA for the CDR3: TGTGCCAGCAGTTCCGCACTAGCCGTCTACGAGCAGTACTTC.

The table lists this clone with a few counts. This chain links TRBV10-3 with TRBJ2-7; the D gene is possibly TRBD1 (5 bases). V lost 6 bases, J lost 3 bases, and 15 bases lay in between. This CDR3 is built from 14 residues. Germline CDR1 reads ENHRY; CDR2 reads SYGVKD. The CDR3 reads CAISLLGQGYEQYF. The CDR3 DNA follows: TGTGCCATCAGCCTTTTGGGGCAAGGCTACGAGCAGTACTTC.

This clone was seen only a few times. The CDR3: CASSPPGQGGNVKNIQYF. CDR3 nucleotides: TGTGCCAGCAGTCCCCCGGGACAGGGGGGAAATGTCAAAAACATTCAGTACTTC. The chain recombines TRBV27 with TRBJ2-4; 11 nucleotides line up with TRBD1. After removal of 5 bases from V and 3 bases from J, the junction contained 12 bases not matched to a gene. The CDR3 covers 18 residues. Germline-derived CDR1 and CDR2 are MNHEY and SMNVEV (reference sequence).

The chain couples TRBV30 to TRBJ2-3; D is unclear. Trimming took off 0 bases at V and 4 bases at J, with 5 bases between the two ends. Looked up from germline, CDR1 is GTSNPN and CDR2 is SVGIG (reference sequence). CDR3 size: 12 residues. CDR3 sequence reads: CAWSVLADTQYF. In DNA form, the CDR3 reads TGTGCCTGGAGTGTACTCGCAGATACGCAGTATTTT.

The genes are TRBV6-5 and TRBJ1-3, with D tentatively TRBD1 (5 bases). The V and J ends lost 0 bases and 1 base respectively, with 7 bases between them. The germline CDR1 and CDR2 sequences are MNHEY and SVGAGI. The CDR3 is 15 residues long. The CDR3 nucleotides read TGTGCCAGCAGTTACTCAGGGGCGTCTGGAAACACCATATATTTT. The encoded protein is CASSYSGASGNTIYF.

This clone was found a few times. The chain employs TRBV5-1 and TRBJ2-3; no reliable D call. V was cut by 3 bases and J by 0 bases, with 11 bases left in between. The V gene's germline CDR1 is SGHRS and CDR2 YFSETQ. This CDR3 region has 15 residues. The CDR3 sequence is CASSSLSASTDTQYF. CDR3 DNA: TGCGCCAGCAGCTCCCTCAGTGCTAGCACAGATACGCAGTATTTT. Full variable domain (missing parts from reference TRBV5-1 and TRBJ2-3): KAGVTQTPRYLIKTRGQQVTLSCSPISGHRSVSWYQQTPGQGLQFLFEYFSETQRNKGNFPGRFSGRQFSNSRSEMNVSTLELGDSALYLCASSSLSASTDTQYFGPGTRLTVL.

This clone was detected only a few times. The chain's CDR3 is CASRPGLAGASGTDTQYF. The CDR3 DNA sequence: TGTGCCAGTAGGCCGGGACTAGCGGGGGCCTCTGGCACAGATACGCAGTATTTT. The J gene is TRBJ2-3, the V gene TRBV19, with 14 bases that match TRBD2. Germline V gives CDR1 LNHDA, CDR2 SQIVND (reference sequence). V was pared by 6 bases and J by 1 base, with 9 bases of the junction left unmatched. The CDR3 is 18 residues long.

This clone was observed a few times. The chain's CDR3 is CASSLGSQNQPQHF. The CDR3 DNA is TGTGCCAGCAGCTTGGGAAGTCAGAATCAGCCCCAGCATTTT. The rearrangement uses TRBV5-6 and TRBJ1-5, with D hard to call. Trimming left V 0 bases short and J 4 bases short, with 8 bases between. Germline V gene sequence: CDR1 SGHDT, CDR2 YYEEEE. CDR3 length equals 14 residues.

The chain links TRBV15 to TRBJ2-5; D may be TRBD2 (5 bases). Trimming left V 6 bases short and J 2 bases short, with 10 bases between. Germline lookup yields CDR1 LNHNV and CDR2 YYDKDF (reference sequence). This CDR3 spans 13 amino acids. The CDR3 here is CATRREGQETQYF. CDR3 coding DNA: TGTGCCACCAGGAGGGAAGGACAAGAGACCCAGTACTTC.

The chain carries TRBV5-6 and TRBJ1-5; D perhaps matches TRBD1 (5 bases). This CDR3 has 13 residues. The V end was cut by 7 bases, the J end by 5 bases, with 13 bases between. Germline V gene lookup returns CDR1 SGHDT and CDR2 YYEEEE. The CDR3 DNA sequence: TGTGCCAGCGCCCGGGGGAAGGATCAGCCCCAGCATTTT. Translation: CASARGKDQPQHF. Drawing the rest from reference TRBV5-6 and TRBJ1-5, the complete variable domain is DAGVTQSPTHLIKTRGQQVTLRCSPKSGHDTVSWYQQALGQGPQFIFQYYEEEERQRGNFPDRFSGHQFPNYSSELNVNALLLGDSALYLCASARGKDQPQHFGDGTRLSIL.

This rearrangement joins TRBV7-8 to TRBJ2-7, with D unclear. The germline V gene encodes CDR1 SGHVS and CDR2 FQNEAQ. V shed 5 bases and J shed 0 bases, with 11 bases lying between them. This CDR3 has 14 amino acids. CDR3 region: CASSPRQNSYEQYF. CDR3 coding DNA: TGTGCCAGCAGCCCCCGACAAAACTCCTACGAGCAGTACTTC.

The chain recombines TRBV7-6 with TRBJ2-2, with 11 positions matching TRBD2. The CDR3 contains 16 residues. V lost 5 bases and J lost 3; bases outside the gene matches: 5. Germline CDR1 is SGHVS and CDR2 is FNYEAQ. Here the CDR3 DNA reads TGTGCCAGCAGCAGTAGCGGGGGGGCCTACACCGGGGAGCTGTTTTTT. Translation: CASSSSGGAYTGELFF.

This clone was seen more than once but under ten times. The gene calls are TRBV6-1 and TRBJ2-2; D gene unclear. The CDR3 length is 14 residues. From germline, CDR1 is MNHNS and CDR2 SASEGT. Trimming pared 3 bases from V and 4 bases from J, leaving 9 bases between. CDR3: CASSDYPTTGELFF. DNA of the CDR3: TGTGCCAGCAGTGACTATCCTACCACCGGGGAGCTGTTTTTT.